This T cell receptor beta chain emerged from a study of shared clonotypes between healthy human individuals. Germline-derived CDR1 and CDR2 are WSHSY and SAAADI. This CDR3 has 15 residues. V lost 4 bases and J lost 7; bases outside the gene matches: 6. Using immunoSEQ multiplex PCR, the repertoire was profiled, and TCRdb retains in-frame clones only, with some absent. The profile shows about 1.5 million clones, approximately 96% of them singletons. This TCR came from a man aged 30 to 39 in good health. Material for sequencing was naive CD4+ T cells sorted from blood. Stated subset: CD45RA+ positively selected. V usage is TRBV10-2 and J usage is TRBJ2-1, with 11 bases lining up with TRBD2. This CDR3 is CASSVVPSGRNEQFF. CDR3 bases: TGCGCCAGCAGTGTAGTACCTAGCGGGAGGAATGAGCAGTTCTTC.